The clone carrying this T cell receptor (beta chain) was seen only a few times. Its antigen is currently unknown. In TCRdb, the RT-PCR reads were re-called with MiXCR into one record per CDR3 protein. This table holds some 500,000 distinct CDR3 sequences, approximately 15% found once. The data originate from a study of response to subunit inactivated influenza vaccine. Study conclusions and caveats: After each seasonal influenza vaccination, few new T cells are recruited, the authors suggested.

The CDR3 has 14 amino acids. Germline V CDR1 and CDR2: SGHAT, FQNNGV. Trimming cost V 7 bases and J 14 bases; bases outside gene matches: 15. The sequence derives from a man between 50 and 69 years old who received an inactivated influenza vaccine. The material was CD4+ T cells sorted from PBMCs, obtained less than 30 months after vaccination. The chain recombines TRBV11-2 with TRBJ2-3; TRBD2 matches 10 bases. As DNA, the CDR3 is TGTGCCAGCACCCTAGGGTCTAGCGGGAGTAATCTGTATTTT. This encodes CASTLGSSGSNLYF.